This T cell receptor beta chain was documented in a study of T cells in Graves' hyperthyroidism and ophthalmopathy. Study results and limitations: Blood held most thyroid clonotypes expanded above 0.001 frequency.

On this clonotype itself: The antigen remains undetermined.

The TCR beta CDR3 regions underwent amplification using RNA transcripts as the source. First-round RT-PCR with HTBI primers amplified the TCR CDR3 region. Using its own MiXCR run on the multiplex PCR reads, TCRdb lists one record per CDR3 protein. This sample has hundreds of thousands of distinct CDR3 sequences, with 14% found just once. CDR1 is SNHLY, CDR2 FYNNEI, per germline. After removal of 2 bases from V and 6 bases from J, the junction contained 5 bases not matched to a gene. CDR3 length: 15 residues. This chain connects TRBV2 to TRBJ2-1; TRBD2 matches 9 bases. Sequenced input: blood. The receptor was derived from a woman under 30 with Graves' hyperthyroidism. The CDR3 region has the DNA TGTGCCAGCAGTGAACTAGCGGGAAACGGCAATGAGCAGTTCTTC. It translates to CASSELAGNGNEQFF. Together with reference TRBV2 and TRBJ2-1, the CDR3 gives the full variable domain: EPEVTQTPSHQVTQMGQEVILRCVPISNHLYFYWYRQILGQKVEFLVSFYNNEISEKSEIFDDQFSVERPDGSNFTLKIRSTKLEDSAMYFCASSELAGNGNEQFFGPGTRLTVL.